This record looks at one T cell receptor (beta chain) sequence and its context. It has no known antigen specificity. No base quality information exists; no much larger clone differs at one position. TCRbeta CDR3 regions were amplified from genomic DNA by means of the immunoSEQ Assay, a bias-controlled multiplex PCR. Regarding the original processing steps: Nucleated cell counts per sample were estimated from amplification of reference gene primers within the assay. To quantify the absolute abundance of each unique TCRbeta CDR3 rearrangement, sequence reads were collapsed and filtered. For each sample, productive Simpson clonality was calculated as the square root of Simpson's diversity index over productive rearrangements. TCRdb limited this immuneACCESS table to in-frame rearrangements with V and J called. A share of clones is missing; checked studies link under half to unresolved V genes, and the rest is unexplained. V and J calls and clone size are those listed in that table; D and trimming were worked out from the DNA. The sample table lists just under 150,000 clones, roughly 90% of them with a count of one. The ten largest clonotypes hold around 1.5% of the sample.

This record comes from a study of blood T cell repertoires in COVID-19 (dated by TCRdb to 2018 to 2020). Context from the whole study: Samples from collaborators originated in the United States, Italy and Spain and spanned both the acute and convalescent phases of COVID-19. The material from the prospective study consisted of cDNA or gDNA derived from T cells, B-cell-depleted T cells, or PBMCs. The dataset comprised deeply sampled blood TCRbeta repertoires from subjects exposed to, actively infected with, or recovered from COVID-19. A freely available public database, intended as a resource for researchers studying the immune response to SARS-CoV-2, is where the repertoires were released. Samples were obtained from the ongoing ImmuneRACE study (first 160 participants) and from some 1,200 subjects provided by 6 global collaborators. The sample metadata nearly always contained a de-identified subject ID, COVID-19 status, age in years and sex. Where HLA class I and class II types were available, the types were taken from metadata supplied by the sample provider, not from assay-based typing.

General study outcomes and caveats: How much clinical and demographic metadata was included differed by source and by participant, and the metadata was provided uncurated.

Each collaborating institution followed its own protocols to collect whole blood in K2EDTA tubes. Collaborator samples were shipped for TCRbeta analysis as frozen whole blood, isolated PBMCs, or DNA extracted from either sample type. Trimming removed 4 bases from V and 3 bases from J, leaving 16 bases between the germline ends. The germline V gene yields SGHRS for CDR1 and YFSETQ for CDR2. The CDR3 runs 15 residues from the cysteine to the phenylalanine. Here the CDR3 DNA is all that survives: 45 bases in frame from base 1. The TCR was taken from a human donor in a cohort sampled during active COVID-19. Specimen: peripheral blood. The sequence joins TRBV5-1 to TRBJ1-1; the D segment could be TRBD1, given 5 matching bases. CDR3 sequence: CASSSIRGSDTEAFF. Read as DNA, the sequence is TGCGCCAGCAGCAGCATCCGGGGGTCGGACACTGAAGCTTTCTTT. Full variable domain (CDR3 extended with the reference TRBV5-1 and TRBJ1-1 proteins): KAGVTQTPRYLIKTRGQQVTLSCSPISGHRSVSWYQQTPGQGLQFLFEYFSETQRNKGNFPGRFSGRQFSNSRSEMNVSTLELGDSALYLCASSSIRGSDTEAFFGQGTRLTVV.